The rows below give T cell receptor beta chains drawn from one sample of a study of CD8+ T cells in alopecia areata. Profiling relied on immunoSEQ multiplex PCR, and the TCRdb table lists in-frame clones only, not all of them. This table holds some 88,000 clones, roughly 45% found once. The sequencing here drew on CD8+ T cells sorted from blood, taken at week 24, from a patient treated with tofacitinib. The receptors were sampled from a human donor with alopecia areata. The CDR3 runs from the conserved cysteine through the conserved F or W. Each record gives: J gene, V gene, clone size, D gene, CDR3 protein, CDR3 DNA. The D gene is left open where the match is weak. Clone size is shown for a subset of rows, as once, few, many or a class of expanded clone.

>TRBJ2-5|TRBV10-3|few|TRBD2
CAISDPAGDETQYF
TGTGCCATCAGTGACCCCGCGGGAGACGAGACCCAGTACTTC
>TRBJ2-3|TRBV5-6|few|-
CASSFPTTADTQYF
TGTGCCAGCAGCTTCCCTACTACGGCAGATACGCAGTATTTT
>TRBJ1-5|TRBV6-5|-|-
CASSAGTTNQPQHF
TGTGCCAGCAGTGCCGGGACTACAAATCAGCCCCAGCATTTT
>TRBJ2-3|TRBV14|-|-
CASSQDSEGGGDTQYF
TGTGCCAGCAGCCAAGATTCCGAGGGAGGGGGAGATACGCAGTATTTT
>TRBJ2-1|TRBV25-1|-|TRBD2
CALSGRGIEQFF
TGTGCCCTTAGCGGGAGAGGAATTGAGCAGTTCTTC
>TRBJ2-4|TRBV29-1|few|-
CSVVSLLGNIQYF
TGCAGCGTTGTAAGTTTACTGGGAAACATTCAGTACTTC
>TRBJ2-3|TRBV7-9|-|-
CASSLDSTDTQYF
TGTGCCAGCAGCTTAGACAGCACAGATACGCAGTATTTT
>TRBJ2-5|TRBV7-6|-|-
CASSLGGTQYF
TGTGCCAGCAGCTTAGGGGGCACCCAGTACTTC
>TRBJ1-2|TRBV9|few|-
CASSVGLYGYTF
TGTGCCAGCAGCGTAGGCCTCTATGGCTACACCTTC
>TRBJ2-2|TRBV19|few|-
CASSIGGGELFF
TGTGCCAGTAGTATAGGTGGCGGGGAGCTGTTTTTT
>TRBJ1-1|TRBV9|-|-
CASSGIAAEAFF
TGTGCCAGCAGCGGTATAGCGGCTGAAGCTTTCTTT
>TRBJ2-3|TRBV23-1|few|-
CASSHPPSLPYYTDTQYF
TGCGCCAGCAGTCACCCACCCTCCCTCCCCTATTACACAGATACGCAGTATTTT
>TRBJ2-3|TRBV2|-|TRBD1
CASSDSGGYQRDTQYF
TGTGCCAGCAGTGACTCAGGGGGATATCAACGGGATACGCAGTATTTT
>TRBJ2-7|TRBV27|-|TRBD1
CASSDREGSYEQYF
TGTGCCAGCAGTGACAGGGAAGGCTCCTACGAGCAGTACTTC
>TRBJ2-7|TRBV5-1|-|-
CASSAGSGFEQYF
TGCGCCAGCAGCGCCGGTTCCGGGTTCGAGCAGTACTTC
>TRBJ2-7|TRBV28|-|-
CASSRQWGWEQYF
TGTGCCAGCAGCCGACAGTGGGGGTGGGAGCAGTACTTC
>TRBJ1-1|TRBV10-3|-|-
CAISESRRGTEAFF
TGTGCCATCAGTGAGTCAAGGCGTGGGACTGAAGCTTTCTTT
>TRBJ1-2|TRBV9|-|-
CASSVDSGYGYTF
TGTGCCAGCAGCGTAGACAGCGGCTATGGCTACACCTTC
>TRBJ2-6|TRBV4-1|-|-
CASSQEGAGANVLTF
TGCGCCAGCAGCCAAGAGGGGGCTGGGGCCAACGTCCTGACTTTC
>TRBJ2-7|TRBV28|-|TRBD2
CASSVGLALYYEQYF
TGTGCCAGCAGTGTCGGACTAGCTCTCTACTACGAGCAGTACTTC
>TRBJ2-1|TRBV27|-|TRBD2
CASSLLAGGGHEQFF
TGTGCCAGCAGTTTACTAGCGGGAGGGGGTCATGAGCAGTTCTTC
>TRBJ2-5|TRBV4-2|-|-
CASSQNRAGWETQYF
TGTGCCAGCAGCCAAAACAGGGCCGGATGGGAGACCCAGTACTTC
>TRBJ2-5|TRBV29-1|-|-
CSVEEGAETQYF
TGCAGCGTTGAGGAAGGGGCAGAGACCCAGTACTTC
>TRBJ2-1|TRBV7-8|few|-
CASSQGTNEQFF
TGTGCCAGCAGCCAAGGGACGAATGAGCAGTTCTTC
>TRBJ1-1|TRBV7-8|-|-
CASSSRGGMNTEAFF
TGTGCCAGCAGCTCTAGGGGCGGGATGAACACTGAAGCTTTCTTT
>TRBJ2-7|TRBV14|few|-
CASSQTPGSYEQYF
TGTGCCAGCAGCCAAACGCCAGGATCCTACGAGCAGTACTTC
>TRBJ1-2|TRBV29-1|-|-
CSVPTGLGRYGYTF
TGCAGCGTTCCAACAGGGCTCGGTCGCTATGGCTACACCTTC
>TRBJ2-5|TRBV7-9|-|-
CASSQRAAQETQYF
TGTGCCAGCAGCCAAAGGGCGGCCCAAGAGACCCAGTACTTC
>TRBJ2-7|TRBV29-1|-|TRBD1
CSVEEGTDYEQYF
TGCAGCGTTGAGGAAGGGACAGACTACGAGCAGTACTTC
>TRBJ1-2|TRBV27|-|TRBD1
CASTHDRANYGYTF
TGTGCCAGCACCCACGACAGGGCGAACTATGGCTACACCTTC
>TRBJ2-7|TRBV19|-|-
CASSIPGNEQYF
TGTGCCAGTAGTATCCCAGGGAACGAGCAGTACTTC
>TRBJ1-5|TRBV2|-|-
CASSEGPKYQPQHF
TGTGCCAGCAGTGAAGGGCCTAAATATCAGCCCCAGCATTTT
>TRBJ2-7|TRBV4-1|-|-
CASSLTDLEREQYF
TGCGCCAGCAGTCTCACGGACTTGGAGCGCGAGCAGTACTTC
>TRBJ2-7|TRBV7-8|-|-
CASSLVPGSDSSYEQYF
TGTGCCAGCAGCTTAGTCCCCGGATCAGACTCGTCCTACGAGCAGTACTTC
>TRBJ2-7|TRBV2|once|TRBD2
CASSWEGPAYEQYF
TGTGCCAGCAGTTGGGAGGGGCCGGCCTACGAGCAGTACTTC
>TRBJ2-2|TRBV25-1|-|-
CASSDALLNTGELFF
TGTGCCAGCAGTGATGCACTACTGAACACCGGGGAGCTGTTTTTT
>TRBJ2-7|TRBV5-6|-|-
CASSFAGTPDEQYF
TGTGCCAGCAGTTTTGCCGGGACTCCAGACGAGCAGTACTTC
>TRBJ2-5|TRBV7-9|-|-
CASSLPYQETQYF
TGTGCCAGCAGCTTACCGTACCAAGAGACCCAGTACTTC
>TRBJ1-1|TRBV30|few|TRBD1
CAWESGTGETEAFF
TGTGCCTGGGAATCCGGGACAGGGGAAACTGAAGCTTTCTTT
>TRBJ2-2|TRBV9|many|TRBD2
CASSVRREGANTGELFF
TGTGCCAGCAGCGTAAGGAGGGAGGGCGCGAACACCGGGGAGCTGTTTTTT
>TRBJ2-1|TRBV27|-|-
CASSSGGSSYNEQFF
TGTGCCAGCAGTAGCGGAGGGAGCTCCTACAATGAGCAGTTCTTC
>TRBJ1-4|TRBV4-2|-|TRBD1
CASRPDRGGEKLFF
TGTGCCAGCAGACCCGACAGGGGCGGTGAAAAACTGTTTTTT
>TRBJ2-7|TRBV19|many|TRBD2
CASSSGLVREQYF
TGTGCCAGTAGTTCGGGACTAGTCCGAGAGCAGTACTTC